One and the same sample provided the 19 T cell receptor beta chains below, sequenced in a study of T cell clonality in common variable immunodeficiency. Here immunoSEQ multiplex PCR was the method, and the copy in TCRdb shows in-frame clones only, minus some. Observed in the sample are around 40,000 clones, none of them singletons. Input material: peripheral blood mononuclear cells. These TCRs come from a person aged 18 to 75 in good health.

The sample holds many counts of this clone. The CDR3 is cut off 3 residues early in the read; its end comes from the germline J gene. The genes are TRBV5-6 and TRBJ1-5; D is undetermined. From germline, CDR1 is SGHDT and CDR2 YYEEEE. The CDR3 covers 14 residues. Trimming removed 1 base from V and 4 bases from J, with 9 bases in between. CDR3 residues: CASSLRRQNQPQHF. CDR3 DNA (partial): TGTGCCAGCAGCTTGCGCAGGCAAAATCAGCCC. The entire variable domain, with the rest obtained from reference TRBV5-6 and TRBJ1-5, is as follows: DAGVTQSPTHLIKTRGQQVTLRCSPKSGHDTVSWYQQALGQGPQFIFQYYEEEERQRGNFPDRFSGHQFPNYSSELNVNALLLGDSALYLCASSLRRQNQPQHFGDGTRLSIL.

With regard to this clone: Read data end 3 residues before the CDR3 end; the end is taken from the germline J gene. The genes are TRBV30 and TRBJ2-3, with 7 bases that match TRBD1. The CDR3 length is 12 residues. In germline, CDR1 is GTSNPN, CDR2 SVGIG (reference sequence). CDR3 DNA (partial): TGTGCCTGGAGTACACAGGGGATTTCG. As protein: CAWSTQGIS. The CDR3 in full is CAWSTQGISQYF.

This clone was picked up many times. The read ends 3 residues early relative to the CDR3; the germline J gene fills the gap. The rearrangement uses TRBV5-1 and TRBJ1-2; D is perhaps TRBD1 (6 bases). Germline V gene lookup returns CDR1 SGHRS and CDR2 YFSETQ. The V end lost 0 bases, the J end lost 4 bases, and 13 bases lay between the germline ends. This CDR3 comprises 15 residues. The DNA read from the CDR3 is TGCGCCAGCAGCTTGGCCGAACAGGGATTCTATGGC. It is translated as CASSLAEQGFYG. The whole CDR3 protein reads CASSLAEQGFYGYTF.

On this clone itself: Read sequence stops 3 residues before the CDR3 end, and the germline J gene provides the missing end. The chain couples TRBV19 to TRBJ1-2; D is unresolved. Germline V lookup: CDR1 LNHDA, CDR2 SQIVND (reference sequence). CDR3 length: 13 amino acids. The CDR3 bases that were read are TGTGCCAGTAGTATATCCGAAAACAATGAC. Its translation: CASSISENND. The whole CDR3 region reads CASSISENNDYTF.

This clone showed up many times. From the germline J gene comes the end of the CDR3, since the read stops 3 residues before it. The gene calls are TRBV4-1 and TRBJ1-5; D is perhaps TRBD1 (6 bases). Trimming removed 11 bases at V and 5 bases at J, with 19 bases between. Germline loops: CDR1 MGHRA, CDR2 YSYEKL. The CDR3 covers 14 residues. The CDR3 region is CASRETGAHQPQHF. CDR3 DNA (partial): TGCGCCTCCAGGGAGACAGGAGCCCATCAGCCC.

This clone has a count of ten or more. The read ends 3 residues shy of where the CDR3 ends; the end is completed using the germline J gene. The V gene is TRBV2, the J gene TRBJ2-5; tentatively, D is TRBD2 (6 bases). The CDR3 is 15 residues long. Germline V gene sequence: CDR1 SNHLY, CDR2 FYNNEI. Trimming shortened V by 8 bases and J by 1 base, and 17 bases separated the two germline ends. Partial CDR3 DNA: TGTGCCAGCGGCAGACTCCTAGCGCTCCAAGAGACC. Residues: CASGRLLALQET. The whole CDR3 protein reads CASGRLLALQETQYF.

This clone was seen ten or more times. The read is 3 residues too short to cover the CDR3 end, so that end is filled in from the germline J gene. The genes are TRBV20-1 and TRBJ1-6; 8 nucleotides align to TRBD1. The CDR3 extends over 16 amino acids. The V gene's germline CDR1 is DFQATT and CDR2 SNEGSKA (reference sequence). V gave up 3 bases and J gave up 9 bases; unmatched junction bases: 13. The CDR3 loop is CSARSGQGFWASPLHF. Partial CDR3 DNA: TGCAGTGCTAGGAGCGGACAGGGATTTTGGGCTTCACCC.

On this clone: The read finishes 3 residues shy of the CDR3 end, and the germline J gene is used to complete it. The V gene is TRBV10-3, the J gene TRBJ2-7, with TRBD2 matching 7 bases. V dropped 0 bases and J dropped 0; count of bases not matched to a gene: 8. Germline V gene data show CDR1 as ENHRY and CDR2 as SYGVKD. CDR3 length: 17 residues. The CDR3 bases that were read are TGTGCCATCAGTGAGTCGTCGGCGGGAGTAAGCTCCTACGAG. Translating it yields CAISESSAGVSSYE. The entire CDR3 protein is CAISESSAGVSSYEQYF.

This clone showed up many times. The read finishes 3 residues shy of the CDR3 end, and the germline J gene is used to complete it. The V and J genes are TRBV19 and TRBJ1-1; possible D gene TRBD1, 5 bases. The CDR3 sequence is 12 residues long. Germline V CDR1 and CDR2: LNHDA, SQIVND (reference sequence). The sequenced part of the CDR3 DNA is TGTGCCAGTAGTACCCCTCGAGGGACT. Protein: CASSTPRGT. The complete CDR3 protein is CASSTPRGTAFF. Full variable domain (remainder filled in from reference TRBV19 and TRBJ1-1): DGGITQSPKYLFRKEGQNVTLSCEQNLNHDAMYWYRQDPGQGLRLIYYSQIVNDFQKGDIAEGYSVSREKKESFPLTVTSAQKNPTAFYLCASSTPRGTAFFGQGTRLTVV.

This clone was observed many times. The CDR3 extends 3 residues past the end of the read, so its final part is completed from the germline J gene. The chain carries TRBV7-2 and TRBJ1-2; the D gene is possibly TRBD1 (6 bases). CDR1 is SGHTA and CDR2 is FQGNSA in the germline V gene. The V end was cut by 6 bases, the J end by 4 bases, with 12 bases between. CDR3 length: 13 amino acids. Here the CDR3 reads CASRPTGTYGYTF. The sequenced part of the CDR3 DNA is TGTGCCAGCAGGCCTACAGGGACCTATGGC. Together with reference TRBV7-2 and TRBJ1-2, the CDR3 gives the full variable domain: GAGVSQSPSNKVTEKGKDVELRCDPISGHTALYWYRQSLGQGLEFLIYFQGNSAPDKSGLPSDRFSAERTGGSVSTLTIQRTQQEDSAVYLCASRPTGTYGYTFGSGTRLTVV.

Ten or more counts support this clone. This CDR3 reads CASSLQGGSYNEQFF. The DNA read from the CDR3 is TGCGCCAGCAGCTTACAGGGAGGATCCTACAATGAG. The rearrangement uses TRBV5-1 and TRBJ2-1; D possibly uses TRBD1 or TRBD2 (6 bases each). The observed sequence ends 3 residues before the CDR3 terminus, with the missing tail filled in from the germline J gene. Per the germline V gene, CDR1 is SGHRS and CDR2 is YFSETQ. The CDR3 has 15 residues. V was pared by 2 bases and J by 1 base, with 10 bases between.

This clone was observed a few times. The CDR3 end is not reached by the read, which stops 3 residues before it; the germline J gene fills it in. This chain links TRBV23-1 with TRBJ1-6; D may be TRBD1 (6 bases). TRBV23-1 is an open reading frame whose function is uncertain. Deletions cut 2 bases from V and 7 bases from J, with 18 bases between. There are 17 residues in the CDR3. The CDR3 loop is CASSQGDRGARNSPLHF. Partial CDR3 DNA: TGCGCCAGCAGTCAAGGTGACCGGGGGGCGCGGAATTCACCC.

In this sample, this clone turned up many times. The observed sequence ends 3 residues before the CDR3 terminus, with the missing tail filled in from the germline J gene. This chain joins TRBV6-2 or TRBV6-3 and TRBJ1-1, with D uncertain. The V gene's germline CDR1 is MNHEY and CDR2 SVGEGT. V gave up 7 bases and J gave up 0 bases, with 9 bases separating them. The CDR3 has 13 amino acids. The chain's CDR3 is CASIDQVNTEAFF. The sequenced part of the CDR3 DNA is TGTGCCAGCATTGATCAGGTGAACACTGAA.

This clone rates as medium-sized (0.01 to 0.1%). The DNA read from the CDR3 is TGTGCCAGTAGTATTGGCCAAATTGAGTGGCCC. This translates into CASSIGQIEWP. The whole CDR3 region reads CASSIGQIEWPQHF. The gene calls are TRBV19 and TRBJ1-5; D uncertain. The CDR3 goes on 3 residues after the read ends, and that part is filled in from the germline J gene. The V end lost 3 bases, the J end lost 9 bases, and 15 bases lay between the germline ends. CDR3 length: 14 residues. From germline, CDR1 is LNHDA and CDR2 SQIVND (reference sequence).

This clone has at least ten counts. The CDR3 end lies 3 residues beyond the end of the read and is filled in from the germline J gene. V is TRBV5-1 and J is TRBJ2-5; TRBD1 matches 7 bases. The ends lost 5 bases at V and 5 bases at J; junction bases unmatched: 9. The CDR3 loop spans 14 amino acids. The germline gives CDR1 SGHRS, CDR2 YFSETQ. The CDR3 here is CASRGTVQSETQYF. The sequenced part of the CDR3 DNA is TGCGCCAGCAGAGGGACAGTTCAGAGCGAGACC.

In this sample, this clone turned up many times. The part of the CDR3 DNA that was read is TGTGCCAGTAGTATTCAGGGGGCGCGGGGCAATGAG. Amino acids: CASSIQGARGNE. The complete CDR3 sequence is CASSIQGARGNEQFF. V usage is TRBV19 and J usage is TRBJ2-1; TRBD1 matches at 8 bases. The read ends 3 residues early relative to the CDR3; the germline J gene fills the gap. The V gene end was trimmed by 3 bases and the J gene end by 6 bases; junction bases not matched to a gene: 7. From germline, CDR1 is LNHDA and CDR2 SQIVND (reference sequence). CDR3 length equals 15 residues.

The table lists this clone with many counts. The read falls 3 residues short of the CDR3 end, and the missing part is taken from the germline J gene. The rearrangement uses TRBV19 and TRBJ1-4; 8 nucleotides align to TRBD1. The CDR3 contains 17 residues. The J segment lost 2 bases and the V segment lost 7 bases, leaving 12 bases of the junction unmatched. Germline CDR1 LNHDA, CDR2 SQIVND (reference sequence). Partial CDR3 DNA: TGTGCCAGTATGCCCCGACAGGGGTTTTTTACTAATGAAAAA. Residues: CASMPRQGFFTNEK. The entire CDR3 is CASMPRQGFFTNEKLFF.

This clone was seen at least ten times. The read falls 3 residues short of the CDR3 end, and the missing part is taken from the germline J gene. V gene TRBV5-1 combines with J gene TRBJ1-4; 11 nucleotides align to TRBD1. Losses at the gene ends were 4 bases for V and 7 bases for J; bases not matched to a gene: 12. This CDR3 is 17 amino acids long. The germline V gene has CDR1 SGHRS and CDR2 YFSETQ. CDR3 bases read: TGCGCCAGCAGCCGAGGACAGGGGGCGCTTGTACCTGAAAAA. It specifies CASSRGQGALVPEK. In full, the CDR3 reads CASSRGQGALVPEKLFF.

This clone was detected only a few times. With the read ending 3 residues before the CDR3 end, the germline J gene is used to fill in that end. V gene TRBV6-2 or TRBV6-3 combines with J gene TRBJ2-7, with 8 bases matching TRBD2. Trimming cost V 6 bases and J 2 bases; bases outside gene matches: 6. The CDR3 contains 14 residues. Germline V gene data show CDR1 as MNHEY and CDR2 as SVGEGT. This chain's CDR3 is CASRGSGTPYEQYF. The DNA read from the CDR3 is TGTGCCAGCAGGGGTAGCGGGACCCCCTACGAG.